The rows below give T cell receptor beta chains drawn from one sample of a study of cytomegalovirus exposure and HLA in healthy donors. Some clones are missing from TCRdb's copy, which holds only in-frame ones; the method was immunoSEQ multiplex PCR. The data show roughly 160,000 clones, approximately 78% seen once. Material for sequencing was PBMCs. The receptors were gathered from a male donor in good health and CMV-seronegative. Each CDR3 is given with its conserved first and last residue. Each record gives: D gene, V gene, clone size, J gene, CDR3 DNA, CDR3 protein. The D gene is left open where the match is weak. The listing skips clone size in some rows; elsewhere it reads once, few, many or a size class.

d_call: -; v_call: TRBV7-9; clone_size: -; j_call: TRBJ2-2; cdr3_nt: TGTGCCAGCAGCTTATGGACTGGGCGCGGGGAGCTGTTTTTT; cdr3_aa: CASSLWTGRGELFF
d_call: -; v_call: TRBV6-5; clone_size: few; j_call: TRBJ2-7; cdr3_nt: TGTGCCAGCAAGGCAGGGCAGGGGACCTACGAGCAGTACTTC; cdr3_aa: CASKAGQGTYEQYF
d_call: -; v_call: TRBV18; clone_size: once; j_call: TRBJ1-1; cdr3_nt: TGTGCCAGCTCCCCAATCGGGGGAATAATGAACACTGAAGCTTTCTTT; cdr3_aa: CASSPIGGIMNTEAFF
d_call: TRBD2; v_call: TRBV6-5; clone_size: -; j_call: TRBJ2-1; cdr3_nt: TGTGCCAGCAGTTACTCGAGTCGCGGGAGGAATGAGCAGTTCTTC; cdr3_aa: CASSYSSRGRNEQFF
d_call: TRBD2; v_call: TRBV6-5; clone_size: -; j_call: TRBJ2-3; cdr3_nt: TGTGCCAGCAGTCCGGGTAGCGGGGGGGCCGATACGCAGTATTTT; cdr3_aa: CASSPGSGGADTQYF
d_call: -; v_call: TRBV29-1; clone_size: -; j_call: TRBJ1-5; cdr3_nt: TGCAGCGTTGAGACCACAGGAGCTCAGCCCCAGCATTTT; cdr3_aa: CSVETTGAQPQHF
d_call: TRBD1; v_call: TRBV5-1; clone_size: -; j_call: TRBJ2-7; cdr3_nt: TGCGCCAGCGCGGATTTAGGGACAGGGCTGAACGAGCAGTACTTC; cdr3_aa: CASADLGTGLNEQYF
d_call: TRBD1; v_call: TRBV6-4; clone_size: -; j_call: TRBJ2-6; cdr3_nt: TGTGCCAGCAGTGAGGGGACAGCTAGCTCTGGGGCCAACGTCCTGACTTTC; cdr3_aa: CASSEGTASSGANVLTF
d_call: TRBD2; v_call: TRBV27; clone_size: -; j_call: TRBJ2-3; cdr3_nt: TGTGCCAGCAGTTACGGGACTAGTTTTATCAGAGATACGCAGTATTTT; cdr3_aa: CASSYGTSFIRDTQYF
d_call: TRBD1; v_call: TRBV6-4; clone_size: -; j_call: TRBJ2-7; cdr3_nt: TGTGCCAGCAGTGACTCTTGGGACAGGGGGACTTACGAGCAGTACTTC; cdr3_aa: CASSDSWDRGTYEQYF
d_call: TRBD2; v_call: TRBV5-1; clone_size: -; j_call: TRBJ2-2; cdr3_nt: TGCGCCAGCAGCTCCGGACTAGCGGGACCGACGAACACCGGGGAGCTGTTTTTT; cdr3_aa: CASSSGLAGPTNTGELFF
d_call: -; v_call: TRBV5-6; clone_size: -; j_call: TRBJ2-7; cdr3_nt: TGTGCCAGCAGCTTTTCCCCCAACGAGCAGTACTTC; cdr3_aa: CASSFSPNEQYF
d_call: TRBD1; v_call: TRBV11-2; clone_size: -; j_call: TRBJ1-3; cdr3_nt: TGTGCCAGCAGCTTAGGCACAGGGGCTATTGGAAACACCATATATTTT; cdr3_aa: CASSLGTGAIGNTIYF
d_call: -; v_call: TRBV18; clone_size: -; j_call: TRBJ2-7; cdr3_nt: TGTGCCAGCTCATTAAAGGCGGGGAACTACAACGAGCAGTACTTC; cdr3_aa: CASSLKAGNYNEQYF
d_call: -; v_call: TRBV19; clone_size: once; j_call: TRBJ1-5; cdr3_nt: TGTGCCAGTAGCAATAGGGGGACACCAGCAAGGCCCCAGCATTTT; cdr3_aa: CASSNRGTPARPQHF
d_call: -; v_call: TRBV7-2; clone_size: -; j_call: TRBJ2-2; cdr3_nt: TGTGCCAGCAGCCTCTTTTCTAGCCTTTCGAGCACCGGGGAGCTGTTTTTT; cdr3_aa: CASSLFSSLSSTGELFF
d_call: -; v_call: TRBV9; clone_size: -; j_call: TRBJ2-7; cdr3_nt: TGTGCCAGCAGCCCGGGGGACAGCGCAACCTACGAGCAGTACTTC; cdr3_aa: CASSPGDSATYEQYF
d_call: TRBD1; v_call: TRBV7-9; clone_size: -; j_call: TRBJ1-1; cdr3_nt: TGTGCCAGCAGCCCTGGGACAGGGGCAGCAGCTTTCTTT; cdr3_aa: CASSPGTGAAAFF
d_call: -; v_call: TRBV2; clone_size: -; j_call: TRBJ1-5; cdr3_nt: TGTGCCAGCAGTGAAGCGCGGCAGCCGAGGGGCAATCAGCCCCAGCATTTT; cdr3_aa: CASSEARQPRGNQPQHF
d_call: TRBD1; v_call: TRBV29-1; clone_size: -; j_call: TRBJ1-5; cdr3_nt: TGCAGCGTGAGGACAGGGGACAATCAGCCCCAGCATTTT; cdr3_aa: CSVRTGDNQPQHF
d_call: TRBD1; v_call: TRBV20-1; clone_size: -; j_call: TRBJ1-1; cdr3_nt: TGCAGTGCTAGCCGGACAGGGGAAGCTTTCTTT; cdr3_aa: CSASRTGEAFF
d_call: -; v_call: TRBV4-3; clone_size: -; j_call: TRBJ1-3; cdr3_nt: TGCGCCAGCAGCCAAGACAGGGTCTCTGGAAACACCATATATTTT; cdr3_aa: CASSQDRVSGNTIYF
d_call: -; v_call: TRBV5-4; clone_size: -; j_call: TRBJ2-5; cdr3_nt: TGTGCCAGCAGCTTGGTAGGGGTCCAAGAGACCCAGTACTTC; cdr3_aa: CASSLVGVQETQYF
d_call: -; v_call: TRBV27; clone_size: -; j_call: TRBJ1-1; cdr3_nt: TGTGCCAGCAGTAGGCGGCGGGGGGGGACTGAAGCTTTCTTT; cdr3_aa: CASSRRRGGTEAFF
d_call: TRBD1; v_call: TRBV9; clone_size: -; j_call: TRBJ2-1; cdr3_nt: TGTGCCAGCAGCGGACTTGAGACAGGGGGGTGGTACAATGAGCAGTTCTTC; cdr3_aa: CASSGLETGGWYNEQFF
d_call: TRBD1; v_call: TRBV7-3; clone_size: -; j_call: TRBJ1-2; cdr3_nt: TGTGCCAGCAGCTTAACGGCCGGGACAGGGATTAACTATGGCTACACCTTC; cdr3_aa: CASSLTAGTGINYGYTF
d_call: -; v_call: TRBV4-1; clone_size: -; j_call: TRBJ1-2; cdr3_nt: TGCGCCAGCAGCCAAGGGTCAGGGGTGGATGGCTACACCTTC; cdr3_aa: CASSQGSGVDGYTF
d_call: TRBD2; v_call: TRBV5-4; clone_size: -; j_call: TRBJ2-3; cdr3_nt: TGTGCCAGCAGCTCCCGACTAGCGGGGGGCACAGATACGCAGTATTTT; cdr3_aa: CASSSRLAGGTDTQYF
d_call: -; v_call: TRBV7-3; clone_size: -; j_call: TRBJ1-2; cdr3_nt: TGTGCCAGCAGCTCCGGACAGTCCCCTAGTAGCTATGGCTACACCTTC; cdr3_aa: CASSSGQSPSSYGYTF
d_call: TRBD1; v_call: TRBV19; clone_size: -; j_call: TRBJ2-7; cdr3_nt: TGTGCCAGTAGTGCGGGGACAGGGGACGGATACGAGCAGTACTTC; cdr3_aa: CASSAGTGDGYEQYF
d_call: TRBD1; v_call: TRBV19; clone_size: few; j_call: TRBJ1-1; cdr3_nt: TGTGCCAGTACCCTGACAGGGACGAACACTGAAGCTTTCTTT; cdr3_aa: CASTLTGTNTEAFF
d_call: -; v_call: TRBV5-5; clone_size: few; j_call: TRBJ2-7; cdr3_nt: TGTGCCAGCAGCTTGTCTAGGTCCCTCGACGAGCAGTACTTC; cdr3_aa: CASSLSRSLDEQYF
d_call: -; v_call: TRBV10-3; clone_size: few; j_call: TRBJ1-5; cdr3_nt: TGTGCCATCAGTGACGAGACAGGAGGCAATCAGCCCCAGCATTTT; cdr3_aa: CAISDETGGNQPQHF
d_call: TRBD2; v_call: TRBV9; clone_size: -; j_call: TRBJ2-3; cdr3_nt: TGTGCCAGCAGCGTATTGGCTAGCGGGGGGGCTACCGCAGATACGCAGTATTTT; cdr3_aa: CASSVLASGGATADTQYF
d_call: -; v_call: TRBV25-1; clone_size: -; j_call: TRBJ2-7; cdr3_nt: TGTGCCAGCAGACCGGCGCAGGGGCGGACCTACGAGCAGTACTTC; cdr3_aa: CASRPAQGRTYEQYF
d_call: -; v_call: TRBV2; clone_size: -; j_call: TRBJ1-2; cdr3_nt: TGTGCCAGCAGTCCCGACCTCCCAGGGGCTAACTATGGCTACACCTTC; cdr3_aa: CASSPDLPGANYGYTF
d_call: TRBD1; v_call: TRBV27; clone_size: -; j_call: TRBJ2-5; cdr3_nt: TGTGCCAGCAGTACTGGGACAGGGTGGGAGACCCAGTACTTC; cdr3_aa: CASSTGTGWETQYF
d_call: TRBD2; v_call: TRBV7-6; clone_size: -; j_call: TRBJ2-1; cdr3_nt: TGTGCCAGCAGCTTAGCTAGCGGGAAGACCCTTTACAATGAGCAGTTCTTC; cdr3_aa: CASSLASGKTLYNEQFF
d_call: TRBD1; v_call: TRBV14; clone_size: -; j_call: TRBJ1-2; cdr3_nt: TGTGCCAGCAGCCGAGACAGGGTTTATGGCTACACCTTC; cdr3_aa: CASSRDRVYGYTF
d_call: -; v_call: TRBV6-6; clone_size: -; j_call: TRBJ2-1; cdr3_nt: TGTGCCAGCAGTTATAGCGTCCCCTCCTACAATGAGCAGTTCTTC; cdr3_aa: CASSYSVPSYNEQFF
d_call: -; v_call: TRBV7-2; clone_size: few; j_call: TRBJ2-5; cdr3_nt: TGTGCCAGCAGCTTCGGGGGGCTAGAGACCCAGTACTTC; cdr3_aa: CASSFGGLETQYF
d_call: TRBD1; v_call: TRBV4-3; clone_size: few; j_call: TRBJ1-1; cdr3_nt: TGCGCCAGCAGCCAAGATAGGGCAGGGGGCATGAACACTGAAGCTTTCTTT; cdr3_aa: CASSQDRAGGMNTEAFF
d_call: -; v_call: TRBV6-5; clone_size: few; j_call: TRBJ2-7; cdr3_nt: TGTGCCAGCAGTTCCCGGGAAGGACTTATCTACGAGCAGTACTTC; cdr3_aa: CASSSREGLIYEQYF
d_call: TRBD1; v_call: TRBV5-1; clone_size: -; j_call: TRBJ2-1; cdr3_nt: TGCGCCAGCAGCTTGGCCCCCGGGACAGGGCGCAATGAGCAGTTCTTC; cdr3_aa: CASSLAPGTGRNEQFF
d_call: TRBD2; v_call: TRBV4-2; clone_size: -; j_call: TRBJ2-1; cdr3_nt: TGTGCCAGCAGCCAGGGACTAGCGCCAAACCAGTTCTTC; cdr3_aa: CASSQGLAPNQFF
d_call: TRBD1; v_call: TRBV2; clone_size: -; j_call: TRBJ1-1; cdr3_nt: TGTGCCAGCAGTCCGACCCTGAGGGGACAGGTCACTGAAGCTTTCTTT; cdr3_aa: CASSPTLRGQVTEAFF
d_call: TRBD1; v_call: TRBV19; clone_size: -; j_call: TRBJ2-1; cdr3_nt: TGTGCCAGTAGTGAGGGACAGCCAAGTGAGCAGTTCTTC; cdr3_aa: CASSEGQPSEQFF
d_call: TRBD1; v_call: TRBV19; clone_size: -; j_call: TRBJ1-1; cdr3_nt: TGTGCCAGTACCCCGACAGGGGCAGACACTGAAGCTTTCTTT; cdr3_aa: CASTPTGADTEAFF
d_call: -; v_call: TRBV9; clone_size: -; j_call: TRBJ2-7; cdr3_nt: TGTGCCAGCAGCGTAGTCGAGGGGGGGGCGAAATACTTC; cdr3_aa: CASSVVEGGAKYF
d_call: TRBD1; v_call: TRBV6-5; clone_size: -; j_call: TRBJ1-2; cdr3_nt: TGTGCCAGCAGTTACGGGCCAGGGGGCGTATCTGGAGGCTGCACCTTC; cdr3_aa: CASSYGPGGVSGGCTF
d_call: TRBD1; v_call: TRBV11-1; clone_size: -; j_call: TRBJ2-5; cdr3_nt: TGTGCCAGCAGCTTAAGGGGTGGGGACAGCCAAGAGACCCAGTACTTC; cdr3_aa: CASSLRGGDSQETQYF
d_call: -; v_call: TRBV6-5; clone_size: -; j_call: TRBJ1-1; cdr3_nt: TGTGCCAGCTTTGGGGGGGCCCCGAACACTGAAGCTTTCTTT; cdr3_aa: CASFGGAPNTEAFF
d_call: TRBD1; v_call: TRBV18; clone_size: -; j_call: TRBJ2-3; cdr3_nt: TGTGCCAGCTCACCAGGGACAGGGAGCACAGATACGCAGTATTTT; cdr3_aa: CASSPGTGSTDTQYF